The T cell receptor (beta chain) described here comes from a study of shared clonotypes between healthy human individuals. The CDR3 extends over 18 amino acids. Some clones are missing from TCRdb's copy, which holds only in-frame ones; the method was immunoSEQ multiplex PCR. The sample contains around 1,900,000 clones, just under 95% of which appear only once. CD45RO-negative, CCR7-selected cells formed the naive CD8 fraction, which excluded terminally differentiated effector memory CD45RA+ cells. Input material: naive CD8+ T cells from PBMCs. The receptor was isolated from a man younger than 35 in good health. Some clones in this sample may be carry-over from other donors' samples. This rearrangement joins TRBV12-2 to TRBJ2-7. TRBV12-2 corresponds to a pseudogene. This CDR3 reads CASRSNKTDRSFFREQYF. In DNA form, the CDR3 reads TGTGCAAGTCGCTCTAACAAAACGGACCGCTCTTTTTTTCGCGAGCAGTACTTC.